One and the same sample provided the 23 T cell receptor beta chains below, sequenced in a study of neurological immune-mediated disorders. TCRdb re-called the 5' RACE reads with MiXCR, one entry per CDR3 protein. The table has around 79,000 distinct CDR3 sequences, approximately 14% seen once; the top ten hold 6.5% to 8%. Sequencing was done on a sample of PBMCs. All receptors derive from a woman aged 50 to 65 in good health.

Within the sample, this clonotype is medium-sized. The chain is built from TRBV5-1 and TRBJ2-3; D possibly corresponds to TRBD2 (6 bases). V gave up 5 bases and J gave up 3 bases, with 13 bases separating them. Germline CDR1 is SGHRS and CDR2 is YFSETQ. The CDR3 extends over 14 amino acids. This chain's CDR3 is CASSIPGRTDTQYF. CDR3 nucleotides: TGCGCCAGCAGTATCCCTGGGAGGACAGATACGCAGTATTTT.

This clonotype was observed many times. The chain combines TRBV5-1 with TRBJ1-1; a weak D match, TRBD1 (6 bases). V was cut by 4 bases and J by 3 bases, with 16 bases left in between. This CDR3 is 15 amino acids long. CDR1 and CDR2 from the germline V gene are SGHRS and YFSETQ. The CDR3 nucleotides are TGCGCCAGCAGCGTAGCAGGGGCCGGGGACACTGAAGCTTTCTTT. Its translation: CASSVAGAGDTEAFF.

A word on this clonotype: A read error is possible here, since a much larger clone lies one base away. The CDR3 nucleotides are TGCAGTGTTCTTGGACAGGGGAACACCGGGGAGCTGTTTTTT. Protein sequence: CSVLGQGNTGELFF. This sequence joins TRBV20-1 and TRBJ2-2, with 8 nucleotides matching TRBD1. V shed 7 bases and J 1 base; nucleotides not matched to a gene: 5. CDR1 is DFQATT, CDR2 SNEGSKA, per germline (reference sequence). This CDR3 comprises 14 residues.

This rearrangement joins TRBV6-5 to TRBJ1-2, with D possibly being TRBD1 (6 bases). CDR1 is MNHEY, CDR2 SVGAGI, per germline. This CDR3 has 17 residues. The V gene lost 2 bases and the J gene lost 4 bases, with 20 bases spanning the gap. The CDR3 spells CASSYKRTGGRGYGYTF. The CDR3 coding sequence is TGTGCCAGCAGTTACAAAAGGACTGGGGGCAGAGGCTATGGCTACACCTTC.

This clonotype has at least ten counts. The chain carries TRBV5-6 and TRBJ2-1, with 10 bases identical to TRBD1. V shed 3 bases, J shed 9 bases, and the junction held 9 bases outside the gene matches. Looked up from germline, CDR1 is SGHDT and CDR2 is YYEEEE. CDR3 length: 15 amino acids. The CDR3 sequence is CASSYRTGGDIEQFF. DNA for the CDR3: TGTGCCAGCAGCTATAGGACAGGGGGGGACATTGAGCAGTTCTTC.

Ten or more counts support this clonotype. The J gene is TRBJ2-5, the V gene TRBV15; D might be TRBD1 (5 bases). The germline V gene encodes CDR1 LNHNV and CDR2 YYDKDF (reference sequence). The CDR3 loop spans 16 amino acids. V was clipped by 1 base and J by 5 bases, with 17 bases between them. The CDR3 sequence is CATSRVSGALGETQYF. CDR3 nucleotides: TGTGCCACCAGCAGAGTTTCTGGGGCCTTGGGGGAGACCCAGTACTTC.

The genes are TRBV5-1 and TRBJ1-4; 8 bases are a match to TRBD1. From germline, CDR1 is SGHRS and CDR2 YFSETQ. The ends lost 2 bases at V and 5 bases at J; junction bases unmatched: 2. The CDR3 contains 14 residues. The CDR3 protein is CASSFGQGNEKLFF. In DNA form, the CDR3 reads TGCGCCAGCAGCTTCGGACAGGGCAATGAAAAACTGTTTTTT. Full variable domain (missing parts from reference TRBV5-1 and TRBJ1-4): KAGVTQTPRYLIKTRGQQVTLSCSPISGHRSVSWYQQTPGQGLQFLFEYFSETQRNKGNFPGRFSGRQFSNSRSEMNVSTLELGDSALYLCASSFGQGNEKLFFGSGTQLSVL.

The chain recombines TRBV12-3 or TRBV12-4 with TRBJ2-5, with TRBD2 as a possible D gene (6 bases). Trimming stripped 2 bases from V and 5 bases from J, with 12 bases between. CDR3 length: 14 amino acids. The CDR3, as DNA: TGTGCCAGCAGTTTATCGTGGGGGAGGGAGACCCAGTACTTC. Encoded protein: CASSLSWGRETQYF.

For this clonotype: The conserved closing phenylalanine or tryptophan is absent in this CDR3, likely reflecting a read error. No DNA is shown, since the ends of the CDR3 on it are uncertain; the CDR3 is the one TCRdb lists. The chain employs TRBV5-1 and TRBJ1-1. The germline CDR1 and CDR2 sequences are SGHRS and YFSETQ. Counting both end residues, the CDR3 totals 14 amino acids. The CDR3 region is CASSLDVMNTEAIL.

This clonotype was detected many times. The gene calls are TRBV7-2 and TRBJ1-3; D may be TRBD1 (5 bases). CDR1 and CDR2 from the germline V gene are SGHTA and FQGNSA. With 4 bases removed from V and 8 bases from J, the gap between germline ends came to 18 bases. This CDR3 has 15 amino acids. CDR3 residues: CASSSPLTPGDTIYF. The CDR3 DNA follows: TGTGCCAGCAGCTCCCCTTTAACACCGGGGGACACCATATATTTT.

This clonotype was recorded many times. The V call is TRBV20-1, the J call TRBJ2-6; TRBD2 matches at 11 bases. V trimming: 3 bases; J trimming: 4 bases; junction bases outside the gene matches: 8. This CDR3 is built from 17 residues. CDR1 DFQATT and CDR2 SNEGSKA come from the germline V gene (reference sequence). The DNA for the CDR3 is TGCAGTGCTAGTGTAGCGGGAGGGCCGTGGGGGGCCAACGTCCTGACTTTC. It is translated as CSASVAGGPWGANVLTF.

This clonotype was counted at least ten times. The CDR3 here is CASSLWGAKNIQYF. The CDR3 nucleotides are TGTGCCAGCAGTTTATGGGGGGCGAAAAACATTCAGTACTTC. J is TRBJ2-4 and V is TRBV27; the D gene could be TRBD1 or TRBD2 (6 bases each). The CDR3 is 14 amino acids. Germline loops: CDR1 MNHEY, CDR2 SMNVEV (reference sequence). V was shortened by 1 base and J by 4 bases, with 8 bases between the two germline ends.

The sample holds a few counts of this clonotype. The chain combines TRBV5-1 with TRBJ2-5; D unclear. Trimming removed 0 bases at V and 0 bases at J, with 6 bases between. CDR1 is SGHRS and CDR2 is YFSETQ in the germline V gene. CDR3 size: 14 residues. CDR3: CASSLAEYQETQYF. The CDR3 DNA reads TGCGCCAGCAGCTTGGCCGAGTACCAAGAGACCCAGTACTTC.

This clonotype was picked up many times. The chain recombines TRBV5-1 with TRBJ2-3; 9 positions match TRBD2. V lost 2 bases to trimming and J lost 2 bases; unmatched junction nucleotides: 6. CDR1 SGHRS and CDR2 YFSETQ come from the germline V gene. The CDR3 has 16 amino acids. The CDR3 here is CASSLSLAGNTDTQYF. CDR3 in DNA: TGCGCCAGCAGCTTAAGCCTAGCGGGAAACACAGATACGCAGTATTTT.

This clonotype occurred many times. The rearrangement joins TRBV7-3 to TRBJ2-3; tentative D call: TRBD2 (5 bases). The CDR3 extends over 15 amino acids. Trimming shortened V by 2 bases and J by 0 bases, and 9 bases separated the two germline ends. Germline loops: CDR1 SGHTA, CDR2 FQGTGA. The chain's CDR3 is CASSLAGASTDTQYF. DNA for the CDR3: TGTGCCAGCAGCTTAGCGGGCGCTAGCACAGATACGCAGTATTTT.

The sample holds many counts of this clonotype. The J gene is TRBJ2-1, the V gene TRBV7-2; TRBD1 is a possible D gene (5 bases). V dropped 1 base and J dropped 3 bases, with 13 bases sitting between them. Germline-derived CDR1 and CDR2 are SGHTA and FQGNSA. The CDR3 covers 16 residues. The CDR3 DNA sequence: TGTGCCAGCAGCTTAGGTAGCTCAGGGAACTACAATGAGCAGTTCTTC. The encoded protein is CASSLGSSGNYNEQFF. The full variable domain, its missing parts supplied by reference TRBV7-2 and TRBJ2-1, is GAGVSQSPSNKVTEKGKDVELRCDPISGHTALYWYRQSLGQGLEFLIYFQGNSAPDKSGLPSDRFSAERTGGSVSTLTIQRTQQEDSAVYLCASSLGSSGNYNEQFFGPGTRLTVL.

This clonotype occurred many times. The chain combines TRBV24-1 with TRBJ2-3; D is possibly TRBD2 (5 bases). Trimming stripped 4 bases from V and 2 bases from J, with 12 bases between. Germline lookup yields CDR1 KGHDR and CDR2 SFDVKD. This CDR3 spans 15 amino acids. CDR3 sequence reads: CATSDMDGNTDTQYF. CDR3 in DNA: TGTGCCACCAGTGACATGGACGGGAACACAGATACGCAGTATTTT.

Written as DNA, the CDR3 is TGTGCCAGCAGCTTGGAGATTCTCTATAACTATGGCTACACCTTC. This encodes CASSLEILYNYGYTF. The chain links TRBV5-5 to TRBJ1-2; D unclear. Germline CDR1 SGHKS, CDR2 YYEKEE (reference sequence). The CDR3 runs to 15 residues. The V and J ends lost 0 bases and 1 base respectively, with 10 bases between them.

In its sample, this clonotype is medium-sized (0.01 to 0.1%). This chain joins TRBV5-1 and TRBJ2-3, with D perhaps matching TRBD2 (5 bases). V lost 4 bases and J lost 2, with 14 bases in between. CDR1 and CDR2 from the germline V gene are SGHRS and YFSETQ. The CDR3 covers 15 residues. The CDR3 loop is CASSPEDVYTDTQYF. DNA of the CDR3: TGCGCCAGCAGCCCGGAGGACGTATACACAGATACGCAGTATTTT.

This clonotype has at least ten counts. The rearrangement uses TRBV29-1 and TRBJ1-2, with unresolved D. Germline values: CDR1 SQVTM, CDR2 ANQGSEA. V dropped 2 bases and J dropped 8 bases, with 15 bases sitting between them. This CDR3 is built from 13 residues. The CDR3 sequence: CSVEKPVPQGYTF. The CDR3 DNA is TGCAGCGTTGAAAAGCCGGTCCCCCAGGGCTACACCTTC.

This clonotype was counted many times. The V gene is TRBV20-1, the J gene TRBJ2-5; D is ambiguous. The CDR3 has 10 residues. The germline CDR1 and CDR2 sequences are DFQATT and SNEGSKA (reference sequence). V lost 2 bases, J lost 4 bases, and 2 bases lay in between. CDR3 amino acids: CSARTETQYF. The CDR3, as DNA: TGCAGTGCTAGAACAGAGACCCAGTACTTC.

This clonotype occurred a few times. This chain joins TRBV7-2 and TRBJ2-1; 11 positions match TRBD2. In germline, CDR1 is SGHTA, CDR2 FQGNSA. V was pared by 9 bases and J by 4 bases, with 8 bases of the junction left unmatched. The CDR3 contains 15 residues. CDR3 DNA sequence: TGTGCCAGTACCGCCGGGACTAGCGGATACAATGAGCAGTTCTTC. As protein: CASTAGTSGYNEQFF.

This clonotype has ten or more counts. The V gene is TRBV7-6, the J gene TRBJ2-2, with D uncertain. Germline-derived CDR1 and CDR2 are SGHVS and FNYEAQ. The CDR3 runs 14 residues. Between the trimmed V and J ends, which lost 1 base and 0 bases, there was a span of 3 bases. The CDR3 DNA is TGTGCCAGCAGCTTAGACCCGAACACCGGGGAGCTGTTTTTT. Translating gives CASSLDPNTGELFF.